These 32 T cell receptor beta chains were all obtained from the same sample, sequenced in a study of regulatory T cells in long-lasting Graves disease. Time point described: newly diagnosed GD, antithyroid drugs for less than 3 months. PBMC-derived RNA was used for the TCR library. Assembly of TCR beta libraries relied on iRepertoire HTBI primers together with Arm-PCR of CDR3 regions. Each CDR3 protein is one row after TCRdb ran MiXCR on the multiplex PCR reads. The data show about 210,000 distinct CDR3 sequences, roughly 18% seen once. These data were likewise used in another study, on T cells in Graves' hyperthyroidism and ophthalmopathy.

Here the sequenced sample was peripheral blood mononuclear cells (PBMCs), taken at new diagnosis, from a patient treated with antithyroid drugs. These receptors were collected from a woman in her thirties with Graves disease.

This clonotype has a handful of counts. CDR3 coding DNA: TGTGCCAGCAGTGATTTCGTCCCCGGGACTAGCGTCTACGAGCAGTACTTC. Its translation: CASSDFVPGTSVYEQYF. The chain joins TRBV25-1 to TRBJ2-7; TRBD2 aligns across 10 bases. The CDR3 runs to 17 residues. Germline CDR1 is MGHDK and CDR2 is SYGVNS. The V and J ends lost 3 bases and 3 bases, in that order; junction bases with no gene match: 11.

This clonotype was found many times. V and J are TRBV24-1 and TRBJ2-1; the D is unclear. Trimming took 0 bases from V and 9 from J, leaving 17 bases between them. The CDR3 is 16 residues long. Germline CDR1 KGHDR, CDR2 SFDVKD. CDR3 sequence: CATSDLQLSGTGEQFF. The CDR3 bases are TGTGCCACCAGTGATTTGCAACTATCAGGTACGGGTGAGCAGTTCTTC.

This clonotype was counted at least ten times. This clone may be a read error of a much larger clone one base away. This chain links TRBV12-3 or TRBV12-4 with TRBJ2-5; D is undetermined. The CDR3 spans 17 residues. CDR3 residues: CASSLGRRSPNQEAQYF. The CDR3 DNA follows: TGTGCCAGCAGTTTAGGGCGACGGTCCCCCAACCAAGAGGCCCAGTACTTC.

At least ten counts were recorded for this clonotype. The V and J genes are TRBV6-5 and TRBJ1-5; no clear D. Trimming removed 2 bases at V and 7 bases at J, with 12 bases between. Germline V gives CDR1 MNHEY, CDR2 SVGAGI. CDR3 length: 14 residues. The DNA of the CDR3 is TGTGCCAGCAGTTACGGACGGGTGGACCAGCCCCAGCATTTT. It is translated as CASSYGRVDQPQHF.

Concerning this clonotype: This likely came from a read error, as a far larger clone is one base away. The rearrangement links TRBV12-3 or TRBV12-4 to TRBJ2-5, with D tentatively TRBD2 (5 bases). The CDR3 consists of 15 residues. V lost 3 bases, J lost 11 bases, and 22 bases lay in between. CDR3 sequence reads: CASSFGDYTRFEQYF. The CDR3 DNA follows: TGTGCCAGCAGTTTTGGCGACTATACCAGGTTTGAGCAGTACTTC.

This clonotype was counted at least ten times. The J gene is TRBJ1-5, the V gene TRBV29-1; no firm D call. CDR1 SQVTM and CDR2 ANQGSEA come from the germline V gene. The CDR3 sequence is 15 residues long. Trimming removed 4 bases at V and 3 bases at J, with 16 bases between. CDR3 protein: CSVVFPTGLNQPQHF. The CDR3 DNA reads as TGCAGCGTTGTGTTTCCGACGGGCCTCAATCAGCCCCAGCATTTT.

This clonotype was seen ten or more times. The rearrangement joins TRBV30 to TRBJ1-1; D is perhaps TRBD1 (5 bases). From germline, CDR1 is GTSNPN and CDR2 SVGIG (reference sequence). Trimming stripped 0 bases from V and 0 bases from J, with 8 bases between. This CDR3 spans 14 amino acids. The CDR3 coding sequence is TGTGCCTGGAGTGTGGGGGGGATGAACACTGAAGCTTTCTTT. Translating gives CAWSVGGMNTEAFF.

This clonotype was recorded a few times. This sequence joins TRBV5-5 and TRBJ2-1, with D possibly being TRBD2 (5 bases). This CDR3 contains 15 residues. Germline V CDR1 and CDR2: SGHKS, YYEKEE (reference sequence). Trimming stripped 1 base from V and 4 bases from J, with 12 bases between. The DNA of the CDR3 is TGTGCCAGCAGCTTGACTGTTACTAGTTACAATGAGCAGTTCTTC. Its translation: CASSLTVTSYNEQFF.

This clonotype was recorded at least ten times. This chain joins TRBV27 and TRBJ1-1; TRBD1 aligns across 9 bases. V shed 1 base and J 4 bases; nucleotides not matched to a gene: 10. The CDR3 is made up of 17 amino acids. Germline V gene lookup returns CDR1 MNHEY and CDR2 SMNVEV (reference sequence). The CDR3 loop reads CASSLYSTGTGSTEAFF. CDR3 nucleotides: TGTGCCAGCAGTTTATATTCTACCGGGACAGGGAGCACTGAAGCTTTCTTT.

This clonotype has a count of ten or more. The chain is built from TRBV7-6 and TRBJ2-2; D gene unclear. This CDR3 has 13 amino acids. In germline, CDR1 is SGHVS, CDR2 FNYEAQ. Between the trimmed V and J ends, which lost 5 bases and 8 bases, there was a span of 12 bases. CDR3 protein: CASSHSGAGELFF. CDR3 DNA sequence: TGTGCCAGCAGCCACTCCGGAGCAGGGGAGCTGTTTTTT.

This clonotype was observed many times. In DNA form, the CDR3 reads TGTGCCAGCAGCGTAGAGGAGGGGCGAAATTCACCCCTCCACTTT. The encoded protein is CASSVEEGRNSPLHF. The chain joins TRBV9 to TRBJ1-6, with a possible D match to TRBD1 (5 bases). V was pared by 0 bases and J by 7 bases, with 11 bases between. The germline CDR1 and CDR2 sequences are SGDLS and YYNGEE. The CDR3 is 15 residues long.

This clonotype has at least ten counts. J is TRBJ1-2 and V is TRBV28; TRBD1 might be the D (5 bases). CDR3 length: 14 amino acids. Trimming removed 2 bases from V and 3 bases from J, with 10 bases in between. CDR1 and CDR2 from the germline V gene are MDHEN and SYDVKM. Here the CDR3 DNA reads TGTGCCAGCAGTTTAGGACAATCATACTATGGCTACACCTTC. Protein sequence: CASSLGQSYYGYTF.

Remarks on this clonotype: Only one base separates this from a far larger clonotype, so it likely reflects a read error. The chain uses TRBV5-5 and TRBJ1-1, with D tentatively TRBD1 (5 bases). There are 13 residues in the CDR3. Germline V gene data show CDR1 as SGHKS and CDR2 as YYEKEE (reference sequence). The CDR3 DNA follows: TGCACCAGCAGCTTGAGGGGGAACACTGAAGCTTTCTTT. Encoded protein: CTSSLRGNTEAFF.

A remark on this clonotype: Being one base from a much bigger clone, this may be a read error. The rearrangement uses TRBV4-1 and TRBJ1-1; TRBD1 might be the D (5 bases). The CDR3 spans 15 residues. Germline V lookup: CDR1 MGHRA, CDR2 YSYEKL. Here the CDR3 reads CASSQRPGPNTKAFF. The CDR3 DNA is TGCGCCAGCAGCCAACGGCCGGGACCGAACACTAAAGCTTTCTTT.

This clonotype came up many times. The chain carries TRBV2 and TRBJ2-7, with 10 bases that match TRBD1. Looked up from germline, CDR1 is SNHLY and CDR2 is FYNNEI. After removal of 6 bases from V and 2 bases from J, the junction contained 4 bases not matched to a gene. CDR3 length equals 14 residues. In DNA form, the CDR3 reads TGTGCCAGCAGCACCGGACAGGGGGCCTACGAGCAGTACTTC. Its protein is CASSTGQGAYEQYF.

This clonotype has ten or more counts. The gene calls are TRBV7-9 and TRBJ1-2; TRBD1 is a possible D gene (6 bases). V was clipped by 5 bases and J by 6 bases, with 22 bases between them. CDR1 is SEHNR and CDR2 is FQNEAQ in the germline V gene (reference sequence). The CDR3 contains 16 residues. This CDR3 is CASSPGGTPEANGYTF. Here the CDR3 DNA reads TGTGCCAGCAGCCCCGGTGGGACACCTGAGGCTAATGGCTACACCTTC.

This clonotype was counted many times. The J gene is TRBJ2-7, the V gene TRBV10-3; TRBD2 might be the D (6 bases). This CDR3 comprises 11 residues. The germline V gene has CDR1 ENHRY and CDR2 SYGVKD. The germline V and J ends were trimmed by 8 bases and 1 base, with 6 bases remaining between them. The CDR3: CAIAGSYEQYF. Here the CDR3 DNA reads TGTGCCATCGCGGGGTCCTACGAGCAGTACTTC.

This clonotype was observed a handful of times. The chain recombines TRBV29-1 with TRBJ1-3; weak D call: TRBD1 (5 bases). The V end lost 4 bases, the J end lost 0 bases, and 16 bases lay between the germline ends. This CDR3 has 16 amino acids. The germline V gene has CDR1 SQVTM and CDR2 ANQGSEA. The CDR3 region is CSVGTWGPNSGNTIYF. CDR3 sequence (DNA): TGCAGCGTTGGTACGTGGGGACCGAACTCTGGAAACACCATATATTTT.

This clonotype showed up many times. J is TRBJ2-3 and V is TRBV28; no firm D call. V was clipped by 6 bases and J by 0 bases, with 10 bases between them. The CDR3 extends over 14 amino acids. Germline loops: CDR1 MDHEN, CDR2 SYDVKM. The CDR3 nucleotides are TGTGCCAGCAGCAATCTAAGGAGCACAGATACGCAGTATTTT. It is translated as CASSNLRSTDTQYF.

This clonotype has ten or more counts. The CDR3, as DNA: TGTGCCAGCACCGAGGTACTGCCGCCGGGGGAGACCCAGTACTTC. Protein sequence: CASTEVLPPGETQYF. The chain combines TRBV2 with TRBJ2-5, with a possible D match to TRBD2 (5 bases). There are 15 residues in the CDR3. In germline, CDR1 is SNHLY, CDR2 FYNNEI. V was trimmed by 7 bases and J by 5 bases, leaving 20 bases between them. Based on the CDR3 plus reference TRBV2 and TRBJ2-5, the full variable domain is EPEVTQTPSHQVTQMGQEVILRCVPISNHLYFYWYRQILGQKVEFLVSFYNNEISEKSEIFDDQFSVERPDGSNFTLKIRSTKLEDSAMYFCASTEVLPPGETQYFGPGTRLLVL.

This clonotype was seen once. V is TRBV3-1 and J is TRBJ1-2; D possibly corresponds to TRBD1 (5 bases). The V gene's germline CDR1 is LGHDT and CDR2 YNNKEL (reference sequence). The CDR3 has 12 amino acids. Trimming stripped 8 bases from V and 3 bases from J, with 10 bases between. DNA of the CDR3: TGTGCCAGCGGCGACAGTGACTATGGCTACACCTTC. Encoded protein: CASGDSDYGYTF.

At least ten counts were recorded for this clonotype. V is TRBV14 and J is TRBJ2-5, with TRBD2 matching over 10 bases. Germline CDR1 reads SGHDN; CDR2 reads FVKESK. V lost 2 bases, J lost 7 bases, and 4 bases stayed unmatched. The CDR3 length is 14 residues. This CDR3 is CASSQLAGEGTQYF. CDR3 DNA: TGTGCCAGCAGCCAACTAGCGGGAGAAGGGACCCAGTACTTC.

This clonotype was counted many times. This chain links TRBV19 with TRBJ2-4; D assignment may be TRBD1 or TRBD2 (5 bases each). Per the germline V gene, CDR1 is LNHDA and CDR2 is SQIVND (reference sequence). V gave up 0 bases and J gave up 3 bases, with 12 bases separating them. There are 16 residues in the CDR3. CDR3 amino acids: CASSIDLGTGKNIQYF. DNA of the CDR3: TGTGCCAGTAGTATAGATCTTGGGACCGGCAAAAACATTCAGTACTTC.

This clonotype was picked up a small number of times. The chain carries TRBV27 and TRBJ1-2; TRBD1 might be the D (6 bases). Germline assignment: CDR1 MNHEY and CDR2 SMNVEV (reference sequence). Deletions cut 7 bases from V and 0 bases from J, with 27 bases between. The CDR3 loop spans 19 amino acids. CDR3 amino acids: CASTAVDGGGLLANYGYTF. For the CDR3, the DNA is TGTGCCAGCACCGCCGTTGATGGGGGGGGGCTCCTAGCTAACTATGGCTACACCTTC.

This clonotype was seen repeatedly, ten times or more. The genes are TRBV12-3 or TRBV12-4 and TRBJ1-2; no reliable D call. The V end was cut by 8 bases, the J end by 6 bases, with 10 bases between. The length of the CDR3 is 11 residues. As DNA, the CDR3 is TGTGCCAGCGTCGGGAGTCATGGCTACACCTTC. Translation gives CASVGSHGYTF.

This clonotype was seen a few times. A much larger clone sits a single nucleotide away, making a read error possible. The chain is built from TRBV28 and TRBJ2-7, with D perhaps matching TRBD1 (6 bases). Per germline, CDR1 MDHEN and CDR2 SYDVKM. The CDR3 has 15 residues. CDR3 sequence: CASSSGQGGLYEQHF. CDR3 DNA: TGTGCCAGCAGTTCGGGACAAGGTGGGCTCTACGAGCAGCACTTC.

This clonotype was observed at least ten times. The rearrangement uses TRBV6-1 and TRBJ1-5, with D uncertain. The CDR3 is 12 amino acids. Germline-derived CDR1 and CDR2 are MNHNS and SASEGT. The germline V and J ends were trimmed by 8 bases and 9 bases, with 14 bases remaining between them. CDR3 residues: CASGPQRGPQHF. In DNA, the CDR3 is TGTGCCAGCGGTCCGCAACGAGGGCCCCAGCATTTT.

This clonotype was found many times. The chain has TRBV4-1 and TRBJ2-7; D is possibly TRBD1 (5 bases). V was cut by 0 bases and J by 3 bases, with 12 bases left in between. This CDR3 region has 15 residues. From germline, CDR1 is MGHRA and CDR2 YSYEKL. The CDR3 protein is CASSQESRAFYEQYF. The DNA of the CDR3 is TGCGCCAGCAGCCAAGAGTCCAGGGCTTTCTACGAGCAGTACTTC.

In this sample, this clonotype turned up many times. The chain employs TRBV30 and TRBJ2-2, with 7 bases matching TRBD2. This CDR3 spans 15 amino acids. Per the germline V gene, CDR1 is GTSNPN and CDR2 is SVGIG (reference sequence). Unmatched junction bases numbered 9, after V lost 4 bases and J lost 4 bases. CDR3 DNA sequence: TGTGCCTGGAAGCGGGACCTACCGGGCACCGGGGAGCTGTTTTTT. Protein: CAWKRDLPGTGELFF.

The chain links TRBV6-5 to TRBJ2-1; 7 positions match TRBD2. Unmatched junction bases numbered 17, after V lost 2 bases and J lost 7 bases. This CDR3 region has 18 residues. CDR1 is MNHEY, CDR2 SVGAGI, per germline. This CDR3 reads CASSYIIGAGDRRNEQFF. CDR3 DNA sequence: TGTGCCAGCAGTTACATTATTGGGGCGGGAGATCGTCGGAATGAGCAGTTCTTC.

This clonotype was detected many times. This chain links TRBV5-1 with TRBJ2-2, with 7 bases aligning to TRBD1. CDR1 and CDR2 from the germline V gene are SGHRS and YFSETQ. The CDR3 runs to 16 residues. Losses at the gene ends were 4 bases for V and 1 base for J; bases not matched to a gene: 7. The CDR3 region is CASSPRQGWNTGELFF. The CDR3 region has the DNA TGCGCCAGCAGCCCCCGACAGGGATGGAACACCGGGGAGCTGTTTTTT.

This clonotype was counted many times. The chain carries TRBV6-1 and TRBJ2-2; D is possibly TRBD1 or TRBD2 (7 bases each). The germline gives CDR1 MNHNS, CDR2 SASEGT. The CDR3 covers 16 residues. V shed 4 bases and J shed 4 bases, with 16 bases lying between them. CDR3 DNA sequence: TGTGCCAGCAGTGCCAGGGGGGGGGAGGGCACCGGGGAGCTGTTTTTT. Amino acid sequence: CASSARGGEGTGELFF.